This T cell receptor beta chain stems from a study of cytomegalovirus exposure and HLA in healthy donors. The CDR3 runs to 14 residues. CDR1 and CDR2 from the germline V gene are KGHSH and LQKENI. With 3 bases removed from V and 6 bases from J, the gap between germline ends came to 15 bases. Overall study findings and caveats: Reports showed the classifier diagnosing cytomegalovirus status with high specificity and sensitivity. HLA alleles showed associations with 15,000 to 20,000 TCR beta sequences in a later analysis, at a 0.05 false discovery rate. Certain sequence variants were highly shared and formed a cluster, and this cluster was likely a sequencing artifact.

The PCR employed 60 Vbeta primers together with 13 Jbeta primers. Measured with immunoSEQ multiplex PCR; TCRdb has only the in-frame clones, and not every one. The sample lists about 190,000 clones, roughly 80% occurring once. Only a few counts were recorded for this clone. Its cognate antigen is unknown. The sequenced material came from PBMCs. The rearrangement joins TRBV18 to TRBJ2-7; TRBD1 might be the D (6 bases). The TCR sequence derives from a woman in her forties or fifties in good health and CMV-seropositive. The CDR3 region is CASSPRDRDTEQYF. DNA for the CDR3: TGTGCCAGCTCACCTAGAGATCGGGACACCGAGCAGTACTTC.